This T cell receptor (beta chain) was captured in a study of cytomegalovirus exposure and HLA in healthy donors. Broader study findings: That first-cohort TCR clusters tended to co-occur in the 120 or so validation repertoires was found in a later analysis. Among TCR sequences, most were rare, though some public TCRs appeared in many donors. Overall, about 160 TCR beta chains were annotated as cytomegalovirus-associated.

Concerning this clone itself: The antigen remains unidentified.

The method was immunoSEQ multiplex PCR; TCRdb's version includes in-frame clones alone and lacks a portion of them. The repertoire includes 56,000 or so clones, 93% of them detected once, and 1.5% to 2% sits in the top ten. The donors were in the approximately 130-subject validation cohort, distinct from the roughly 670-subject first cohort. This sequence was found in a woman younger than 35 in good health and CMV-seropositive. Sequenced sample: PBMCs.

This CDR3 reads CASSPRDRYNEQFF. The CDR3 nucleotides are TGTGCCAGCAGCCCACGGGACAGATACAATGAGCAGTTCTTC. The genes are TRBV11-2 and TRBJ2-1, with 7 bases that match TRBD1. In germline, CDR1 is SGHAT, CDR2 FQNNGV. Trimming at V came to 5 bases and at J to 4 bases, leaving 5 bases not matched to a gene. The CDR3 length is 14 residues.